The clone carrying this T cell receptor (beta chain) was seen many times. This sample is drawn from a study of control samples from healthy donors and cancer patients. TCRdb's copy holds only in-frame clones and misses some; the assay was immunoSEQ multiplex PCR. The sample holds roughly 140,000 clones, roughly nine tenths seen once. From germline, CDR1 is MRHNA and CDR2 SNTAGT. V was pared by 0 bases and J by 10 bases, with 10 bases between. The CDR3 sequence is 14 residues long. The chain links TRBV6-4 to TRBJ1-6; D perhaps matches TRBD1 (6 bases). This clonotype originated in a man aged 25 to 45 in good health. The sample comprised blood. The CDR3 DNA sequence: TGTGCCAGCAGTGACTCGATGGGGGGCTCACCCCTCCACTTT. It encodes CASSDSMGGSPLHF.